The T cell receptor (beta chain) described here comes from a study of cytomegalovirus exposure and HLA in healthy donors. The study, taken as a whole, reports: An analysis that came later showed most CMV-associated TCR beta chains appearing HLA-restricted. Altogether, 150 or so TCR beta chains were recorded as cytomegalovirus-associated.

On this clone itself: Antigen: not known.

PCR employed 60 Vbeta and 13 Jbeta primers. Some clones are missing from TCRdb's copy, which holds only in-frame ones; the method was immunoSEQ multiplex PCR. The table has about 140,000 clones, about 80% seen once. V shed 4 bases and J 6 bases; nucleotides not matched to a gene: 4. The CDR3 contains 13 residues. Germline CDR1 is SGHNT and CDR2 is YYREEE (reference sequence). The receptor was derived from a man between 35 and 55 years old in good health and CMV-seronegative. This sequence joins TRBV5-4 and TRBJ1-2, with TRBD1 matching 9 bases. The sequenced material came from PBMCs. CDR3 in DNA: TGTGCCAGCAGCGGGACAGGGAGGGATGGCTACACCTTC. Protein product: CASSGTGRDGYTF.